This T cell receptor beta chain was found in a study of cytomegalovirus exposure and HLA in healthy donors. About the research overall: Ancestry clustering placed more than 80% of a few hundred genotyped donors in the Caucasian-associated cluster.

Comment on this clone: The antigen is undetermined.

Study-level results: Under in vitro conditions, three CMV-associated chains were confirmed as specific for CMV antigens. Later on, a genetic analysis was performed. It linked a missense variant in DCLRE1C with V- and J-gene trimming of TCR beta.

The PCR contained 60 Vbeta and 13 Jbeta primers. TCRdb's copy holds only in-frame clones and misses some; the assay was immunoSEQ multiplex PCR. In total, the table holds 130,000 to 150,000 clones. Germline V gives CDR1 SGHNT, CDR2 YENEEA. The length of the CDR3 is 17 residues. Germline trimming cut 5 bases from V and 10 bases from J; bases unmatched to any gene: 15. The receptor comes from a woman aged 45-65 years in good health and CMV-seronegative. The sequenced material came from PBMCs. The gene calls are TRBV11-3 and TRBJ2-1, with 12 bases that match TRBD2. CDR3 nucleotide sequence: TGTGCCAGCAGCCAAAGCGGGGCTAGCGGGAGGGCCAGGGAGCAGTTCTTC. It translates to CASSQSGASGRAREQFF.